This T cell receptor beta chain was identified during a study of blood T cells in healthy people across ages. In the study overall: Template switching retrieved approximately one barcoded beta molecule for each two T cells.

Notes on the study in general: Naive T cell percentage by flow cytometry tracked strongly with beta diversity. Compared with aged donors, long-lived donors showed fewer expanded clones, suggesting selection.

CDR3 length equals 14 residues. CDR1 SGDLS and CDR2 YYNGEE come from the germline V gene. The V and J ends lost 0 bases and 2 bases respectively, with 8 bases between them. Aged roughly 6 to 100, donors were systemically healthy Caucasians from Russia. A second PCR of 7 to 11 cycles used a sample-barcoded 5' primer and a J-beta primer mix. Each CDR3 protein is one row after TCRdb ran MiXCR on the 5' RACE reads. The data contain over a million distinct CDR3 sequences, roughly two fifths of them singletons. Of note for this clonotype: Antigen: not known.

The chain uses TRBV9 and TRBJ1-2; D unresolved. Sequenced material: blood. The TCR comes from a woman younger than 30 in good health. The CDR3 protein is CASSVASRNYGYTF. As DNA, the CDR3 is TGTGCCAGCAGCGTAGCAAGCAGAAACTATGGCTACACCTTC. The entire variable domain, with the rest obtained from reference TRBV9 and TRBJ1-2, is as follows: DSGVTQTPKHLITATGQRVTLRCSPRSGDLSVYWYQQSLDQGLQFLIQYYNGEERAKGNILERFSAQQFPDLHSELNLSSLELGDSALYFCASSVASRNYGYTFGSGTRLTVV.